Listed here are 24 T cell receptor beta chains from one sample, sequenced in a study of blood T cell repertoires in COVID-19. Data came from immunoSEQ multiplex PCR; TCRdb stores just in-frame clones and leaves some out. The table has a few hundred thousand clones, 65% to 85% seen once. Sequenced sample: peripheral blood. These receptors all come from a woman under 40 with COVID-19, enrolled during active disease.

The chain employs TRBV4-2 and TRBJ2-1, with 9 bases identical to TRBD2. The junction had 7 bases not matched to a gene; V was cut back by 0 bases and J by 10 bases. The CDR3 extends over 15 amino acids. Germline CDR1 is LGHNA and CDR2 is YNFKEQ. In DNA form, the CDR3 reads TGTGCCAGCAGCCAAGATATAGCGGGAGTCTCCGAGCAGTTCTTC. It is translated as CASSQDIAGVSEQFF.

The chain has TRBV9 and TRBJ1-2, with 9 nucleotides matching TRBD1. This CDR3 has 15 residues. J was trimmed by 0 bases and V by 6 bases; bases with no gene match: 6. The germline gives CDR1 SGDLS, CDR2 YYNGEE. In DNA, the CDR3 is TGTGCCAGCACCCCACGACAGGGGGCTAACTATGGCTACACCTTC. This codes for CASTPRQGANYGYTF.

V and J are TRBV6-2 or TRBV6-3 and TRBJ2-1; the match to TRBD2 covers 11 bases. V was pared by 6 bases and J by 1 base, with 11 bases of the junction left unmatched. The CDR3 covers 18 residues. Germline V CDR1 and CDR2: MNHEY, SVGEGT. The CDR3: CASSPGTSGSSSYNEQFF. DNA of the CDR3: TGTGCCAGCAGCCCCGGGACTAGCGGTTCCTCTTCCTACAATGAGCAGTTCTTC.

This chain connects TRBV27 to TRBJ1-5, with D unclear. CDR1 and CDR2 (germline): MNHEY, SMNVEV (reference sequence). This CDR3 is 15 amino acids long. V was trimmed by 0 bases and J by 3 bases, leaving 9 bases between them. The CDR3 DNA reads TGTGCCAGCAGTTTATCAGCACAGTCCAATCAGCCCCAGCATTTT. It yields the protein CASSLSAQSNQPQHF.

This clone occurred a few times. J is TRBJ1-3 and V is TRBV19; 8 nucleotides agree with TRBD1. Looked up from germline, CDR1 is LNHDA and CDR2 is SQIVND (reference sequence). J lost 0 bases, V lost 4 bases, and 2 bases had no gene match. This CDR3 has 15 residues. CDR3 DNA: TGTGCCAGTAGTAGGGACAGGAGCTCTGGAAACACCATATATTTT. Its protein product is CASSRDRSSGNTIYF.

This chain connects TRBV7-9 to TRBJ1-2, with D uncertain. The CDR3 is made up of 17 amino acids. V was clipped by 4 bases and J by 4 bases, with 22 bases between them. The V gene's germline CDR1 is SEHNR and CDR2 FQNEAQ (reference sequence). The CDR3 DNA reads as TGTGCCAGCAGCTCGGCGCGTCTCGTCGAGGGTCCCTATGGCTACACCTTC. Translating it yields CASSSARLVEGPYGYTF.

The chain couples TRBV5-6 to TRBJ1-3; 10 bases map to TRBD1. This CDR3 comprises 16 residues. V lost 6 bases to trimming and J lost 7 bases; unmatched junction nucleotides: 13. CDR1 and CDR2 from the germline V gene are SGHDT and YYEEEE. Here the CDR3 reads CASTYVRQGARNTIYF. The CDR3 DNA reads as TGTGCCAGCACCTACGTCAGACAGGGGGCGCGGAACACCATATATTTT. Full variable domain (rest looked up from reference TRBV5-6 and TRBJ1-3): DAGVTQSPTHLIKTRGQQVTLRCSPKSGHDTVSWYQQALGQGPQFIFQYYEEEERQRGNFPDRFSGHQFPNYSSELNVNALLLGDSALYLCASTYVRQGARNTIYFGEGSWLTVV.

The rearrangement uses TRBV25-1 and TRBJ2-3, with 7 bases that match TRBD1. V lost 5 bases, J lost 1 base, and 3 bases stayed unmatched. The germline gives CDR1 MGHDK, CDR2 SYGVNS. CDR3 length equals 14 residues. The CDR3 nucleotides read TGTGCCAGCAGTCTAGGGACAGGCACAGATACGCAGTATTTT. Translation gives CASSLGTGTDTQYF. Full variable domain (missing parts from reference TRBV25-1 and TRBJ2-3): EADIYQTPRYLVIGTGKKITLECSQTMGHDKMYWYQQDPGMELHLIHYSYGVNSTEKGDLSSESTVSRIRTEHFPLTLESARPSHTSQYLCASSLGTGTDTQYFGPGTRLTVL.

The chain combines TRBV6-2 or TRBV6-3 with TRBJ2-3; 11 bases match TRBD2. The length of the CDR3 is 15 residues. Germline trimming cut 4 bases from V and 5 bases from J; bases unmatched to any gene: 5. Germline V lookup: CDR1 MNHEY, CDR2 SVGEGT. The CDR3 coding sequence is TGTGCCAGCAGTTTTCTAGCGGGGGGCAGAGATACGCAGTATTTT. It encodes CASSFLAGGRDTQYF.

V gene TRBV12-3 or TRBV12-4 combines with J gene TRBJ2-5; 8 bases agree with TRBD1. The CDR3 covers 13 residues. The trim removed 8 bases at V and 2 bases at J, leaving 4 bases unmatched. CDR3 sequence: CASRQGFQETQYF. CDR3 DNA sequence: TGTGCCAGCCGACAGGGGTTTCAAGAGACCCAGTACTTC.

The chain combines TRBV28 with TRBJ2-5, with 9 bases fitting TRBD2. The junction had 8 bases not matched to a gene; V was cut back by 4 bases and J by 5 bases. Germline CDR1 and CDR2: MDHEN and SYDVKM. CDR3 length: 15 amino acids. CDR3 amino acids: CASSSLAGAVETQYF. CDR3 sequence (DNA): TGTGCCAGCAGTTCTTTAGCGGGGGCGGTGGAGACCCAGTACTTC.

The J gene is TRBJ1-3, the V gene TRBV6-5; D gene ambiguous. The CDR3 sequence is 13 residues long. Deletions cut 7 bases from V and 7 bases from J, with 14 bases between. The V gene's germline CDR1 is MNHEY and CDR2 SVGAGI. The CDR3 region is CASKADGWNTIYF. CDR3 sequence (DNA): TGTGCCAGCAAGGCGGATGGTTGGAACACCATATATTTT.

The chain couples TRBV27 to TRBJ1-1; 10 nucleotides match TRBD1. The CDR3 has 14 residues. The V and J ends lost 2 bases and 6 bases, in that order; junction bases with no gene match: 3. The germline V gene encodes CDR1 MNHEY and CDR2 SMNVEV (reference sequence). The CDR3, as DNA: TGTGCCAGCAGTTTAGTGGACAGGGGGTCTGAAGCTTTCTTT. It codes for CASSLVDRGSEAFF.

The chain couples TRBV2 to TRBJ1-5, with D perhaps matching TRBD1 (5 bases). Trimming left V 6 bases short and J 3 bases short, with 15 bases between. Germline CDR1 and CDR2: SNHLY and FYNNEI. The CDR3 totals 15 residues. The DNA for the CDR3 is TGTGCCAGCAGGGCAGGTTGGGGCCACAATCAGCCCCAGCATTTT. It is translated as CASRAGWGHNQPQHF.

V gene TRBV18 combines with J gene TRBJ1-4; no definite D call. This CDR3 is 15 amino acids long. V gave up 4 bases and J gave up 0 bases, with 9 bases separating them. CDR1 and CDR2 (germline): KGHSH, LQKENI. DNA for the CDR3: TGTGCCAGCTCACTTCGGCAGGCAACTAATGAAAAACTGTTTTTT. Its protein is CASSLRQATNEKLFF.

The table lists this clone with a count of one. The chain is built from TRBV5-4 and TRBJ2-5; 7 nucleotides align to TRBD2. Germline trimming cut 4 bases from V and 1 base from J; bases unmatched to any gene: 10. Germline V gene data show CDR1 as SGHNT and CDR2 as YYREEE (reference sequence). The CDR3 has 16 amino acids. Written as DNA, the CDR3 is TGTGCCAGCAGCCCCGGTGGAGCGGGGCCCCAAGAGACCCAGTACTTC. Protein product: CASSPGGAGPQETQYF.

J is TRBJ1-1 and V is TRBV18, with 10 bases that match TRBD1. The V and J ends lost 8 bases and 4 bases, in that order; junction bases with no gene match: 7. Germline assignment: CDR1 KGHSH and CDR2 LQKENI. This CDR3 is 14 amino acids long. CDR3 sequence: CASLGQGVSTEAFF. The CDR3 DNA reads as TGTGCCAGCCTTGGACAGGGGGTGAGCACTGAAGCTTTCTTT.

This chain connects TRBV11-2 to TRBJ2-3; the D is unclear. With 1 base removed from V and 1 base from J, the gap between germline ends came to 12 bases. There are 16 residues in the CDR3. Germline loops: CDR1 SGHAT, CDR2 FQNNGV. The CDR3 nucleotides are TGTGCCAGCAGCTTAGGGGTGGGCCTTGGCACAGATACGCAGTATTTT. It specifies CASSLGVGLGTDTQYF.

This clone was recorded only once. The CDR3 region is CASSLVRGSTDTQYF. In DNA form, the CDR3 reads TGTGCCAGCAGCTTAGTGCGGGGAAGCACAGATACGCAGTATTTT. The rearrangement joins TRBV7-8 to TRBJ2-3; TRBD2 might be the D (6 bases). V gave up 1 base and J gave up 0 bases, with 8 bases separating them. CDR1 and CDR2 (germline): SGHVS, FQNEAQ. CDR3 length: 15 residues.

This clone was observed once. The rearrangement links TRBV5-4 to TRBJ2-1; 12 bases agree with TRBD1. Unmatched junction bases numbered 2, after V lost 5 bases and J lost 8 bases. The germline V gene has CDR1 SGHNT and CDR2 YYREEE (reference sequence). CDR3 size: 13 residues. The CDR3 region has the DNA TGTGCCAGCAGGGGACAGGGGGCACATGAGCAGTTCTTC. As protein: CASRGQGAHEQFF.

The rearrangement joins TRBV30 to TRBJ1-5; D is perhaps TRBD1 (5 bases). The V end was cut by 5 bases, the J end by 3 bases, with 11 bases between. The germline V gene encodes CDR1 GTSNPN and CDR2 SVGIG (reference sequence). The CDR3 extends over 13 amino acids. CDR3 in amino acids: CAWAAGHNQPQHF. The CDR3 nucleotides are TGTGCCTGGGCAGCAGGGCACAATCAGCCCCAGCATTTT.

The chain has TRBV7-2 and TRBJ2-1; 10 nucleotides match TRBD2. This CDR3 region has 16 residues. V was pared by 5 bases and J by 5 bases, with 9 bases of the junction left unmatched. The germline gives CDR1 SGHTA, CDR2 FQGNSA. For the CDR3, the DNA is TGTGCCAGCAGCAACCAGCGGGGGGGCCCACACAATGAGCAGTTCTTC. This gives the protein CASSNQRGGPHNEQFF.

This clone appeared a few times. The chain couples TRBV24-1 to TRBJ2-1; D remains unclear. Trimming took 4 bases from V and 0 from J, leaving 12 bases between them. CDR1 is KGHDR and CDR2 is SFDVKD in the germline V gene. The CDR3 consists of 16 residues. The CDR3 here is CATSDPVGLSYNEQFF. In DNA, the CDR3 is TGTGCCACCAGTGACCCTGTGGGCCTCTCCTACAATGAGCAGTTCTTC.

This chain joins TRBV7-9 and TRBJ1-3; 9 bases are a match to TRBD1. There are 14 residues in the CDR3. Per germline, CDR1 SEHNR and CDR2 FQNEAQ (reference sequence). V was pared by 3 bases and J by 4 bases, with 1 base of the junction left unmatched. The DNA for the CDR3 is TGTGCCAGCAGCTTGACAGGGGGAGGAAACACCATATATTTT. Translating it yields CASSLTGGGNTIYF.